This T cell receptor beta chain was sequenced during a study of T cells after yellow fever vaccination. Remarks on this clonotype: Its matching antigen is unknown.

Findings of the study overall: Contaminating bulk clonotypes could be abundant in FACS-sorted repertoires.

Germline CDR1 and CDR2: SGHNT and YYREEE (reference sequence). This CDR3 has 16 residues. Deletions cut 0 bases from V and 5 bases from J, with 15 bases between. The study made its TCR cDNA through 5'RACE template switching. That step introduced a universal primer site along with UMIs. TCRdb analysed the 5' RACE reads with MiXCR anew, one entry per CDR3 protein. The profile shows some 99,000 distinct CDR3 sequences, roughly 6% of them singletons. This sequence originates from a man aged 18 to 30 who received the YFV17D yellow fever vaccine. V usage is TRBV5-4 and J usage is TRBJ2-1; either TRBD1 or TRBD2 may supply D (6 bases each). This material consisted of CD8+ T cells sorted from PBMCs, taken 10 days after the yellow fever booster vaccination. This CDR3 reads CASSLARGVFNNEQFF. CDR3 nucleotides: TGTGCCAGCAGCTTGGCTAGGGGGGTTTTCAACAATGAGCAGTTCTTC. Full variable domain (rest looked up from reference TRBV5-4 and TRBJ2-1): ETGVTQSPTHLIKTRGQQVTLRCSSQSGHNTVSWYQQALGQGPQFIFQYYREEENGRGNFPPRFSGLQFPNYSSELNVNALELDDSALYLCASSLARGVFNNEQFFGPGTRLTVL.